Each of the 6 T cell receptor beta chains below was sequenced from the same sample in a study of regulatory T cells in long-lasting Graves disease. As to time point: newly diagnosed GD, antithyroid drugs for less than 3 months. Generation of the TCR library employed RNA extracted from PBMCs. HTBI primers from iRepertoire and Arm-PCR of CDR3 regions yielded the TCR beta libraries. TCRdb re-analysed the multiplex PCR reads in MiXCR, keeping a single row per CDR3 protein. This table holds hundreds of thousands of distinct CDR3 sequences, approximately 15% found once. The sample was also reused in another study, on T cells in Graves' hyperthyroidism and ophthalmopathy.

The sequenced sample was peripheral blood mononuclear cells (PBMCs), obtained at new diagnosis, from a patient treated with antithyroid drugs. The receptors shown here come from a woman aged 25 to 39 with Graves disease.

This clonotype has just a few counts. This may be a read error: a much more frequent sequence differs by one nucleotide. The V gene is TRBV12-3 or TRBV12-4, the J gene TRBJ1-1; unclear D gene. Trimming took 8 bases from V and 4 from J, leaving 14 bases between them. This CDR3 region has 13 residues. CDR3 loop: CASRISAGTEAFF. CDR3 in DNA: TGTGCCAGCCGTATTTCGGCAGGCACTGAAGCTTTCTTT.

The sample holds many counts of this clonotype. The CDR3 DNA reads as TGTGCCAGCAGCATGGGACAGGTTAATCAGCCCCAGCATTTT. This sequence encodes CASSMGQVNQPQHF. The V call is TRBV2, the J call TRBJ1-5; 8 bases align to TRBD1. Germline assignment: CDR1 SNHLY and CDR2 FYNNEI. The V segment lost 6 bases and the J segment 4 bases; nucleotides outside the gene matches: 5. The CDR3 spans 14 residues. The whole variable domain, remainder taken from reference TRBV2 and TRBJ1-5, is EPEVTQTPSHQVTQMGQEVILRCVPISNHLYFYWYRQILGQKVEFLVSFYNNEISEKSEIFDDQFSVERPDGSNFTLKIRSTKLEDSAMYFCASSMGQVNQPQHFGDGTRLSIL.

The chain recombines TRBV5-1 with TRBJ1-4, with TRBD1 as a possible D gene (6 bases). Trimming stripped 4 bases from V and 7 bases from J, with 20 bases between. CDR1 and CDR2 from the germline V gene are SGHRS and YFSETQ. The CDR3 consists of 16 residues. CDR3 in DNA: TGCGCCAGCAGCCGTACTCCAGGGGTGGGGAGTGAAAAACTGTTTTTT. Residues: CASSRTPGVGSEKLFF.

This sequence joins TRBV4-1 and TRBJ2-2, with 12 bases identical to TRBD2. There are 18 residues in the CDR3. V shed 2 bases and J 3 bases; nucleotides not matched to a gene: 7. CDR1 is MGHRA and CDR2 is YSYEKL in the germline V gene. The CDR3 here is CASSQSRTSGKYTGELFF. In DNA form, the CDR3 reads TGCGCCAGCAGCCAATCTCGGACTAGCGGGAAGTACACCGGGGAGCTGTTTTTT.

This clonotype was counted only a few times. The rearrangement links TRBV20-1 to TRBJ2-5; no reliable D call. V gave up 2 bases and J gave up 2 bases, with 9 bases separating them. Per the germline V gene, CDR1 is DFQATT and CDR2 is SNEGSKA (reference sequence). This CDR3 contains 13 residues. The CDR3 coding sequence is TGCAGTGCTAGATTGGTCCTTCAAGAGACCCAGTACTTC. Translating it yields CSARLVLQETQYF.

This clonotype was seen ten or more times. The chain combines TRBV30 with TRBJ2-5, with 10 nucleotides matching TRBD2. The junction had 9 bases not matched to a gene; V was cut back by 3 bases and J by 5 bases. The CDR3 is 15 residues long. Germline-derived CDR1 and CDR2 are GTSNPN and SVGIG (reference sequence). CDR3 protein: CAWRPPGAGGETQYF. The DNA for the CDR3 is TGTGCCTGGAGGCCCCCTGGAGCGGGAGGGGAGACCCAGTACTTC.